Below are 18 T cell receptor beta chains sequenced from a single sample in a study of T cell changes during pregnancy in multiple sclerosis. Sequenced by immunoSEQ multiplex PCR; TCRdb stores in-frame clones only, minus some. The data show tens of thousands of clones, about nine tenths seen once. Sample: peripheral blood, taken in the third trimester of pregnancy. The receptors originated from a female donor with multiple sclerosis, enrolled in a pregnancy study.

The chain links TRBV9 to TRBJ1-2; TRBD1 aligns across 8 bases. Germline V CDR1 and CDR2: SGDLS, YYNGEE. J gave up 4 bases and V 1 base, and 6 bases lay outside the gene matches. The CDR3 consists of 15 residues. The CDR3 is CASSVQSQGVYGYTF. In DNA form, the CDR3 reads TGTGCCAGCAGCGTACAGTCACAGGGGGTCTATGGCTACACCTTC.

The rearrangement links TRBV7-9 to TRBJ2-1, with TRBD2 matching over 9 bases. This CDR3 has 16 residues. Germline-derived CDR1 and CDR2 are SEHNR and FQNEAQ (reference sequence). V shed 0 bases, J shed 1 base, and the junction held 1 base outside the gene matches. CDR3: CASSLALAGSYNEQFF. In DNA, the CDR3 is TGTGCCAGCAGCTTAGCGCTAGCGGGGTCCTACAATGAGCAGTTCTTC.

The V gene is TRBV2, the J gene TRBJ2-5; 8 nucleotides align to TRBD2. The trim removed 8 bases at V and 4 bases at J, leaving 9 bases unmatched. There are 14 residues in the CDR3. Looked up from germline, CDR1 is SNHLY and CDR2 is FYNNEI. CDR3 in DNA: TGTGCCAGCCAACCTTTAGCGGGAACAGAGACCCAGTACTTC. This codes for CASQPLAGTETQYF.

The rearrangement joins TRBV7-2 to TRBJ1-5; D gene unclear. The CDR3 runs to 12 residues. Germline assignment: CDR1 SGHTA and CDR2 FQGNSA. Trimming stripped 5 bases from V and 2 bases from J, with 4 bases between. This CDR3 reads CASSPGNQPQHF. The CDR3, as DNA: TGTGCCAGCAGCCCAGGCAATCAGCCCCAGCATTTT.

The CDR3, as DNA: TGTGCCAGCAGTGAGACAGGGCCTTTCAATCAGCCCCAGCATTTT. Protein sequence: CASSETGPFNQPQHF. V and J are TRBV2 and TRBJ1-5; 7 nucleotides align to TRBD1. The V gene end was trimmed by 3 bases and the J gene end by 3 bases; junction bases not matched to a gene: 5. From germline, CDR1 is SNHLY and CDR2 FYNNEI. The CDR3 covers 15 residues.

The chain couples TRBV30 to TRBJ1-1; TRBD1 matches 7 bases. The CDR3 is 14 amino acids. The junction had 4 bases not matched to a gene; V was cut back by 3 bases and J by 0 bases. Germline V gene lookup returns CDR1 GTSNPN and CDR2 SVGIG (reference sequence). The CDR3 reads CAWRGRGMNTEAFF. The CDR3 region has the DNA TGTGCCTGGAGAGGCAGGGGGATGAACACTGAAGCTTTCTTT.

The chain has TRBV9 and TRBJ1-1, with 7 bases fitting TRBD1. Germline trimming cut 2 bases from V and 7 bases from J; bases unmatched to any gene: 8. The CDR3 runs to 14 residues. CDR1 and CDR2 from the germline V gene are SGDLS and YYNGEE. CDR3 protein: CASSVQGGDYEAFF. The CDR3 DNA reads TGTGCCAGCAGCGTCCAGGGGGGTGATTATGAAGCTTTCTTT.

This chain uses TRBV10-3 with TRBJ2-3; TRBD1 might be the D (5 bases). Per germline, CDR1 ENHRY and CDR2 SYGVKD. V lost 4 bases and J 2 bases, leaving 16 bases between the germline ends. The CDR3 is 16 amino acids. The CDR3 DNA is TGTGCCATCAGTGCCGATACCTTGGGGCACACAGATACGCAGTATTTT. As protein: CAISADTLGHTDTQYF.

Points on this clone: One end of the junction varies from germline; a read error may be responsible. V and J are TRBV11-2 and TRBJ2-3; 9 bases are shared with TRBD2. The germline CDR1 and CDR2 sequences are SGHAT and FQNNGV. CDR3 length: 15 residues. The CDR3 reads CASSPPGTSRDTQYF. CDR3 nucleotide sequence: TGTGCCAGCAGCCCTCCCGGGACTAGCAGAGATACGCAGTATTTT.

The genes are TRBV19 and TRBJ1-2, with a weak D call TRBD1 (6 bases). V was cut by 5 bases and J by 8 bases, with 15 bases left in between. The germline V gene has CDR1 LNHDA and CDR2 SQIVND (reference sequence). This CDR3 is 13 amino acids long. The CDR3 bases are TGTGCCAGTAGTGAGGGGGGGAGTATAGGCTACACCTTC. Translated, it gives CASSEGGSIGYTF.

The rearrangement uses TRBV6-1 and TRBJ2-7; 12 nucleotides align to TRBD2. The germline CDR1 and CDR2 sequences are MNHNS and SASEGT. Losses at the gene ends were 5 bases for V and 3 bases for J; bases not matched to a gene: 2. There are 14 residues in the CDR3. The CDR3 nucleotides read TGTGCCAGCAGTTGGACTAGCGGGGACTACGAGCAGTACTTC. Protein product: CASSWTSGDYEQYF.

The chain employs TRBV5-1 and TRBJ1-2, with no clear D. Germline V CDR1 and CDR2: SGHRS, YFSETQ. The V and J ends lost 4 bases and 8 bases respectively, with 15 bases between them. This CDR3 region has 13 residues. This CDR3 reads CASSPSAEGGYTF. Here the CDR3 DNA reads TGCGCCAGCAGCCCGTCGGCGGAGGGAGGCTACACCTTC.

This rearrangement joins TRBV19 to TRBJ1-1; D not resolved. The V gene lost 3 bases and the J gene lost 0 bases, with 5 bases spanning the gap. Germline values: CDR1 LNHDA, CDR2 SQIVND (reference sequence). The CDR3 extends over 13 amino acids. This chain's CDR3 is CASSIQLNTEAFF. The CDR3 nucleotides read TGTGCCAGTAGTATCCAGTTGAACACTGAAGCTTTCTTT.

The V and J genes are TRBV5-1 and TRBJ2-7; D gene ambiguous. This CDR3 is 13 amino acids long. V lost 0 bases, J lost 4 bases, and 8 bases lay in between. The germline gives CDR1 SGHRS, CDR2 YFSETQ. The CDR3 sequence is CASSLADGYEQYF. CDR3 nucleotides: TGCGCCAGCAGCTTGGCCGACGGGTACGAGCAGTACTTC.

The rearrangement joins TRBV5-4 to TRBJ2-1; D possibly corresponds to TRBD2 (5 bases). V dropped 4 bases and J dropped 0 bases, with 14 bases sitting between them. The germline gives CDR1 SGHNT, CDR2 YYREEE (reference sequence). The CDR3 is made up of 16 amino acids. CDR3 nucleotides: TGTGCCAGCAGCCACGACCGGGGTAGCTCCTACAATGAGCAGTTCTTC. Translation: CASSHDRGSSYNEQFF.

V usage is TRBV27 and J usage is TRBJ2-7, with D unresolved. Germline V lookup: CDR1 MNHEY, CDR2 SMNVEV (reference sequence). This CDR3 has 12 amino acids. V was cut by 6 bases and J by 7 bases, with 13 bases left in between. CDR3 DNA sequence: TGTGCCAGCAGCTCTGACTCTAAGGAGCAGTACTTC. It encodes CASSSDSKEQYF.

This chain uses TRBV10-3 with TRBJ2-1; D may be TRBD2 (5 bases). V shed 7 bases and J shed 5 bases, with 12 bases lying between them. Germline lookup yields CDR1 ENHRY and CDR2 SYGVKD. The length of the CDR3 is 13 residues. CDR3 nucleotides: TGTGCCATCATGAGAGGGTCAGACAATGAGCAGTTCTTC. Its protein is CAIMRGSDNEQFF.

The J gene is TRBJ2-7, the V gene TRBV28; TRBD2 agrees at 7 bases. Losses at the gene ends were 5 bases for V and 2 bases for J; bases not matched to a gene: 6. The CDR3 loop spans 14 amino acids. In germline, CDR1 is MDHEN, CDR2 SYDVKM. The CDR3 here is CASSAIGLAYEQYF. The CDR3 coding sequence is TGTGCCAGCAGTGCAATCGGACTAGCCTACGAGCAGTACTTC.